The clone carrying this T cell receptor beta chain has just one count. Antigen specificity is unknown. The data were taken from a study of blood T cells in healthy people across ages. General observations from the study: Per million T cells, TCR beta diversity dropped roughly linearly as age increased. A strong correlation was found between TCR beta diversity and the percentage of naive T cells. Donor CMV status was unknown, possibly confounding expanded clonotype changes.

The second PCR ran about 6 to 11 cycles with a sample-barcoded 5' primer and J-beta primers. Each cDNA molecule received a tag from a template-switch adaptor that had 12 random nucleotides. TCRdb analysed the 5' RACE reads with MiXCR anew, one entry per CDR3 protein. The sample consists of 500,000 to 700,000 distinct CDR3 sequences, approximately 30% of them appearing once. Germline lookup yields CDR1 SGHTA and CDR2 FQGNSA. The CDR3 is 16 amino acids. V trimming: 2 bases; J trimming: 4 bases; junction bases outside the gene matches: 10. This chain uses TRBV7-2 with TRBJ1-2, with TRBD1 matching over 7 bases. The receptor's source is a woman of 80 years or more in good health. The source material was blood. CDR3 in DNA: TGTGCCAGCAGCTTACAATCGGGCAGGGGGATCTATGGCTACACCTTC. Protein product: CASSLQSGRGIYGYTF.